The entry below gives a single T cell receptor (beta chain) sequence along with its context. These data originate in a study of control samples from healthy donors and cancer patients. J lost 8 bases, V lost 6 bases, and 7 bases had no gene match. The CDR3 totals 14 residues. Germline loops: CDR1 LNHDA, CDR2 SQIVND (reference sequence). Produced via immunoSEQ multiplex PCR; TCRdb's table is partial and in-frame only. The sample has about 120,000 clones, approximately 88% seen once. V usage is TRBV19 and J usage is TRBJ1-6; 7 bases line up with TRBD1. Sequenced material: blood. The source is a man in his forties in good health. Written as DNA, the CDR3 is TGTGCCAGTAGCCAGGGGCAGGGGGATTCACCCCTCCACTTT. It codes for CASSQGQGDSPLHF.